Below, 25 T cell receptor beta chains from the same sample are listed, as sequenced in a study of OX40 agonist ivuxolimab in advanced cancers. The table came from immunoSEQ multiplex PCR; TCRdb's copy has only in-frame clones and leaves some out. The sample lists about 90,000 clones; more than 80% were seen once. Sequencing was performed on CD4+ or CD8+ T cells sorted from blood, taken in a trial of the OX40 agonist ivuxolimab. These receptors were obtained from an adult with an advanced solid tumor such as melanoma, head and neck, liver or kidney cancer.

The chain couples TRBV19 to TRBJ1-1, with no clear D. V was cut by 3 bases and J by 1 base, with 15 bases left in between. Germline lookup yields CDR1 LNHDA and CDR2 SQIVND (reference sequence). There are 16 residues in the CDR3. For the CDR3, the DNA is TGTGCCAGTAGTATTAAAGAGGCCCTGAGGAACACTGAAGCTTTCTTT. Amino acids: CASSIKEALRNTEAFF.

The chain has TRBV5-5 and TRBJ2-7; 8 bases fit TRBD1. CDR1 is SGHKS, CDR2 YYEKEE, per germline (reference sequence). The V segment lost 4 bases and the J segment 5 bases; nucleotides outside the gene matches: 11. The CDR3 is 15 residues long. In DNA form, the CDR3 reads TGTGCCAGCAGCCCCGGCTGGACAGGGATCCACGAGCAGTACTTC. Its translation: CASSPGWTGIHEQYF.

The gene calls are TRBV6-6 and TRBJ1-1; D gene ambiguous. In germline, CDR1 is MNHNY, CDR2 SVGAGI (reference sequence). The CDR3 length is 13 residues. V was pared by 1 base and J by 6 bases, with 9 bases between. The CDR3 nucleotides read TGTGCCAGCAGTTACTTGGTAGGGTCTGAAGCTTTCTTT. It encodes CASSYLVGSEAFF.

V usage is TRBV19 and J usage is TRBJ1-3; D is undetermined. V lost 6 bases to trimming and J lost 7 bases, with 13 bases between them. The V gene's germline CDR1 is LNHDA and CDR2 SQIVND (reference sequence). This CDR3 contains 13 residues. The CDR3 DNA follows: TGTGCCAGTAGGACGGGTTTTACGAACACCATATATTTT. Protein: CASRTGFTNTIYF.

The rearrangement links TRBV9 to TRBJ2-7, with TRBD1 matching 8 bases. CDR1 SGDLS and CDR2 YYNGEE come from the germline V gene. V was pared by 2 bases and J by 2 bases, with 3 bases of the junction left unmatched. The CDR3 has 14 residues. CDR3 sequence: CASSVGQVAYEQYF. The CDR3 DNA follows: TGTGCCAGCAGCGTGGGACAGGTAGCCTACGAGCAGTACTTC.

The CDR3 coding sequence is TGTGCCAGCAGCCTCCCCCGGGACTACGGGTGGAACACCATATATTTT. It yields the protein CASSLPRDYGWNTIYF. This chain links TRBV11-2 with TRBJ1-3, with D perhaps TRBD1 (5 bases). In germline, CDR1 is SGHAT, CDR2 FQNNGV. CDR3 length: 16 amino acids. V shed 5 bases and J shed 7 bases, with 21 bases lying between them.

V gene TRBV28 combines with J gene TRBJ2-2; the match to TRBD1 covers 10 bases. V was pared by 6 bases and J by 5 bases, with 6 bases of the junction left unmatched. Germline assignment: CDR1 MDHEN and CDR2 SYDVKM. The CDR3 runs to 15 residues. The CDR3 DNA reads as TGTGCCAGCAGACCTGGGACAGGGGAGACCGGGGAGCTGTTTTTT. It translates to CASRPGTGETGELFF. The variable domain in full, completed from reference TRBV28 and TRBJ2-2, reads DVKVTQSSRYLVKRTGEKVFLECVQDMDHENMFWYRQDPGLGLRLIYFSYDVKMKEKGDIPEGYSVSREKKERFSLILESASTNQTSMYLCASRPGTGETGELFFGEGSRLTVL.

The CDR3 spells CASSLRDRYTEAFF. The CDR3 nucleotides read TGTGCCAGCAGCCTCCGGGACAGATACACTGAAGCTTTCTTT. The V and J genes are TRBV5-4 and TRBJ1-1; 7 bases are a match to TRBD1. V gave up 4 bases and J gave up 3 bases; unmatched junction bases: 6. Germline loops: CDR1 SGHNT, CDR2 YYREEE (reference sequence). The CDR3 extends over 14 amino acids.

The chain links TRBV2 to TRBJ2-5; 7 nucleotides agree with TRBD1. The length of the CDR3 is 13 residues. V was pared by 8 bases and J by 0 bases, with 3 bases of the junction left unmatched. CDR1 is SNHLY, CDR2 FYNNEI, per germline. This chain's CDR3 is CASRDSHQETQYF. CDR3 coding DNA: TGTGCCAGCCGGGACAGTCACCAAGAGACCCAGTACTTC.

The CDR3 nucleotides are TGTGCCAGTAGTTACCCGGGGGGCACTGAAGCTTTCTTT. Amino acid sequence: CASSYPGGTEAFF. The V gene is TRBV19, the J gene TRBJ1-1, with D maybe TRBD1 (5 bases). The CDR3 runs 13 residues. The germline V gene has CDR1 LNHDA and CDR2 SQIVND (reference sequence). The V and J ends lost 5 bases and 4 bases respectively, with 11 bases between them.

This clone turned up a few times. The genes are TRBV6-1 and TRBJ1-2, with 7 bases identical to TRBD1. The CDR3 totals 14 residues. CDR1 is MNHNS, CDR2 SASEGT, per germline. Losses at the gene ends were 6 bases for V and 5 bases for J; bases not matched to a gene: 9. In DNA, the CDR3 is TGTGCCAGCAGCAAAGACAGGGAACGGTATGGCTACACCTTC. Translated, it gives CASSKDRERYGYTF.

The chain couples TRBV11-3 to TRBJ2-7; D possibly matches TRBD1 or TRBD2 (5 bases each). The ends were cut back, 10 bases at V and 1 base at J, with 17 bases in the middle. This CDR3 is built from 14 residues. Germline V gene lookup returns CDR1 SGHNT and CDR2 YENEEA. CDR3 in DNA: TGTGCCATTGCCGGGACCGCAGGTTCCTACGAGCAGTACTTC. Residues: CAIAGTAGSYEQYF.

CDR3 DNA: TGTGCCAGCAGTTTCGGACAGGACTACGAGCAGTACTTC. Its protein is CASSFGQDYEQYF. The chain combines TRBV28 with TRBJ2-7; 7 bases align to TRBD1. Trimming removed 3 bases from V and 3 bases from J; junction bases left unmatched: 2. CDR1 is MDHEN, CDR2 SYDVKM, per germline. The CDR3 loop spans 13 amino acids.

The J gene is TRBJ2-7, the V gene TRBV7-9, with D possibly being TRBD2 (6 bases). CDR3 length: 16 amino acids. CDR1 SEHNR and CDR2 FQNEAQ come from the germline V gene (reference sequence). V was pared by 2 bases and J by 2 bases, with 16 bases between. The CDR3 region has the DNA TGTGCCAGCAGCTTATCGCGGCGGGGCGGCACCTACGAGCAGTACTTC. Protein product: CASSLSRRGGTYEQYF.

The chain couples TRBV25-1 to TRBJ1-1; 9 positions match TRBD1. CDR3 length: 15 amino acids. V lost 6 bases to trimming and J lost 6 bases; unmatched junction nucleotides: 11. The germline gives CDR1 MGHDK, CDR2 SYGVNS. CDR3 residues: CASRSRGQGFPEAFF. CDR3 DNA sequence: TGTGCCAGCAGGTCCCGGGGACAGGGATTCCCTGAAGCTTTCTTT.

V and J are TRBV6-1 and TRBJ2-5; D gene unclear. The J call may be incorrect, as the DNA end agrees better with TRBJ2-7. CDR1 MNHNS and CDR2 SASEGT come from the germline V gene. There are 10 residues in the CDR3. The chain's CDR3 is CASRAYEQYF. The DNA for the CDR3 is TGTGCCAGCAGAGCCTACGAGCAGTACTTC.

V gene TRBV2 combines with J gene TRBJ1-2, with D possibly being TRBD1 (6 bases). This CDR3 is 14 amino acids long. Germline loops: CDR1 SNHLY, CDR2 FYNNEI. The V end lost 8 bases, the J end lost 4 bases, and 17 bases lay between the germline ends. CDR3 amino acids: CASAEDSFSYGYTF. DNA of the CDR3: TGTGCCAGCGCTGAGGACAGCTTTTCCTATGGCTACACCTTC.

This chain uses TRBV28 with TRBJ1-5; 11 bases are a match to TRBD1. The V gene's germline CDR1 is MDHEN and CDR2 SYDVKM. The CDR3 is made up of 14 amino acids. V was pared by 8 bases and J by 6 bases, with 6 bases of the junction left unmatched. The CDR3, as DNA: TGTGCCAGCGGGGACAGGGGGAGTCTTCAGCCCCAGCATTTT. Its protein is CASGDRGSLQPQHF.

V gene TRBV7-9 combines with J gene TRBJ2-7, with TRBD1 matching 9 bases. CDR1 is SEHNR, CDR2 FQNEAQ, per germline (reference sequence). CDR3 length: 18 amino acids. J gave up 8 bases and V 0 bases, and 17 bases lay outside the gene matches. The CDR3 here is CASSLALFLGTGSDQQYF. The DNA of the CDR3 is TGTGCCAGCAGCTTAGCGCTCTTTTTAGGGACAGGGTCCGACCAGCAGTACTTC.

The chain uses TRBV19 and TRBJ1-1; D is undetermined. The V gene's germline CDR1 is LNHDA and CDR2 SQIVND (reference sequence). The CDR3 has 14 amino acids. V was shortened by 7 bases and J by 1 base, with 13 bases between the two germline ends. CDR3 sequence (DNA): TGTGCCAGTACCCCGATTCGTTCGAACACTGAAGCTTTCTTT. It translates to CASTPIRSNTEAFF.

The sample holds one count of this clone. The chain recombines TRBV5-6 with TRBJ2-5, with D tentatively TRBD2 (6 bases). The CDR3 is made up of 15 amino acids. Germline loops: CDR1 SGHDT, CDR2 YYEEEE. V shed 0 bases and J shed 2 bases, with 11 bases lying between them. CDR3 residues: CASSLVSSEQETQYF. The CDR3 region has the DNA TGTGCCAGCAGCTTGGTATCTAGCGAGCAAGAGACCCAGTACTTC.

This chain uses TRBV7-6 with TRBJ2-1, with TRBD1 matching over 9 bases. V lost 5 bases, J lost 0 bases, and 11 bases stayed unmatched. Germline lookup yields CDR1 SGHVS and CDR2 FNYEAQ. The length of the CDR3 is 18 residues. The CDR3 is CASSPSHGTGSSYNEQFF. CDR3 nucleotides: TGTGCCAGCAGCCCGAGCCATGGGACAGGGAGCTCCTACAATGAGCAGTTCTTC.

This chain connects TRBV27 to TRBJ1-1; D uncertain. CDR1 MNHEY and CDR2 SMNVEV come from the germline V gene (reference sequence). The CDR3 is 11 amino acids. V was trimmed by 2 bases and J by 7 bases, leaving 5 bases between them. The CDR3 sequence: CASSLGSEAFF. In DNA form, the CDR3 reads TGTGCCAGCAGTTTAGGGAGTGAAGCTTTCTTT.

V gene TRBV27 combines with J gene TRBJ2-2; 8 bases are shared with TRBD1. With 3 bases clipped from V and 3 bases from J, the junction kept 3 bases outside the gene matches. Germline V gene data show CDR1 as MNHEY and CDR2 as SMNVEV (reference sequence). This CDR3 spans 15 amino acids. CDR3 bases: TGTGCCAGCAGTTTCCGGACAGGGTACACCGGGGAGCTGTTTTTT. Translation: CASSFRTGYTGELFF.

This chain joins TRBV7-3 and TRBJ1-1, with TRBD1 identical over 8 bases. The length of the CDR3 is 15 residues. The V and J ends lost 2 bases and 1 base, in that order; junction bases with no gene match: 3. Germline assignment: CDR1 SGHTA and CDR2 FQGTGA. The DNA for the CDR3 is TGTGCCAGCAGCTTACCGGGACAGGAGAACACTGAAGCTTTCTTT. Translation: CASSLPGQENTEAFF.